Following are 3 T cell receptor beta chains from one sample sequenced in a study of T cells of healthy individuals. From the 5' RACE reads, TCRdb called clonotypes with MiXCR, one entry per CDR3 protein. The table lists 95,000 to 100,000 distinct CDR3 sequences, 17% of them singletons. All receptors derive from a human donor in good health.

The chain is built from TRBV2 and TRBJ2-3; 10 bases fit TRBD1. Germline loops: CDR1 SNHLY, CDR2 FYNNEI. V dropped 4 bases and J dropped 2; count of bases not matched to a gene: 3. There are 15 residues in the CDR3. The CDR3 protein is CASSAGTGVTDTQYF. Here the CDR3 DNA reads TGTGCCAGCAGTGCTGGGACAGGGGTCACAGATACGCAGTATTTT.

DNA of the CDR3: TGTGCCAGCAGGACCGGAGGGGAGACCCAGTACTTC. It yields the protein CASRTGGETQYF. The rearrangement links TRBV6-2 or TRBV6-3 to TRBJ2-5, with a possible D match to TRBD2 (6 bases). V lost 6 bases and J lost 5, with 10 bases in between. Germline CDR1 MNHEY, CDR2 SVGEGT. The CDR3 runs 12 residues.

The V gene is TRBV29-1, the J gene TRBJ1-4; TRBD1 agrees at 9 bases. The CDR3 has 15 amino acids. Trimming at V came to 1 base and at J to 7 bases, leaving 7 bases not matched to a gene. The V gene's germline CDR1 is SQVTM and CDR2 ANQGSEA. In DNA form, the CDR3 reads TGCAGCGTTGAAGTTCAGGACAGGGGTTTTGAAAAACTGTTTTTT. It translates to CSVEVQDRGFEKLFF.